Listed below are T cell receptor beta chains from one sample, sequenced in a study of control samples from healthy donors and cancer patients. Libraries were prepared by immunoSEQ multiplex PCR; TCRdb keeps only in-frame clonotypes and omits some of them. The data contain about 38,000 clones, over 70% of them singletons. Sequenced: PBMCs. The receptor source for this set is a woman aged 60-75 years with lung cancer. The CDR3 runs from the conserved cysteine through the conserved F or W. A D gene is named only where the DNA matches it firmly. Clone size is not always given. Where it is, it says once, few, many or a class for expanded clones.

NA,TRBV7-8,15,TRBJ2-7,TRBD2,TGTGCCAGCAGCCTAAGGACTAGCGGGGCCTACGAGCAGTACTTC,CASSLRTSGAYEQYF
NA,TRBV5-6,16,TRBJ2-7,TRBD1,TGTGCCAGCAGAAATCAACCGGGACAGGGCTTTTACGAGCAGTACTTC,CASRNQPGQGFYEQYF
NA,TRBV9,14,TRBJ1-1,TRBD1,TGTGCCAGCAGCCTTTCCGGGACAGGGGACCAAGCTTTCTTT,CASSLSGTGDQAFF
NA,TRBV28,12,TRBJ2-7,NA,TGTGCCAGCGGGGACCCTAACTACGAGCAGTACTTC,CASGDPNYEQYF
NA,TRBV6-5,15,TRBJ1-4,NA,TGTGCCACCCTGGACAGTCATGCAACTAATGAAAAACTGTTTTTT,CATLDSHATNEKLFF
once,TRBV2,15,TRBJ2-2,TRBD1,TGTGCCAGCACCCTGACAGGGGGCGGAACCGGGGAGCTGTTTTTT,CASTLTGGGTGELFF
NA,TRBV6-5,13,TRBJ1-1,NA,TGTGCCAGCAGTCCCCCGATGAACACTGAAGCTTTCTTT,CASSPPMNTEAFF
NA,TRBV6-5,13,TRBJ2-1,NA,TGTGCCAGCAGTCGGGACTCCCAGCATGAGCAGTTCTTC,CASSRDSQHEQFF
NA,TRBV10-3,15,TRBJ2-5,NA,TGTGCCATCAGTGTAAACCCCCATTCTGAAGAGACCCAGTACTTC,CAISVNPHSEETQYF
large,TRBV5-4,13,TRBJ1-1,NA,TGTGCCAGCAGCACCGACTTTAACACTGAAGCTTTCTTT,CASSTDFNTEAFF
NA,TRBV21-1,12,TRBJ1-1,NA,TGTGCCAGCAGCAACGAGACAGGGGAGGCTTTCTTT,CASSNETGEAFF
NA,TRBV10-3,13,TRBJ2-7,TRBD1,TGTGCCATCAGTGAGTCGACAGGGTACGAGCAGTACTTC,CAISESTGYEQYF
NA,TRBV5-5,14,TRBJ2-5,TRBD1,TGTGCCAGCAGCGACCCACAGGGGCTAGAGACCCAGTACTTC,CASSDPQGLETQYF
NA,TRBV11-1,13,TRBJ2-1,TRBD1,TGTGCCAGCAGCCCGAGACAGGGGAATGAGCAGTTCTTC,CASSPRQGNEQFF
NA,TRBV7-9,14,TRBJ1-1,TRBD1,TGTGCCAGCAGCTCCATCGGGACAGGGCCAGAAGCTTTCTTT,CASSSIGTGPEAFF
few,TRBV15,14,TRBJ1-1,TRBD1,TGTGCCACCAGCAGAGGACAGGGCTTCACTGAAGCTTTCTTT,CATSRGQGFTEAFF
NA,TRBV11-3,14,TRBJ2-2,NA,TGTGCCAGCAGCTTACGGGCTTCCACCGGGGAGCTGTTTTTT,CASSLRASTGELFF
NA,TRBV7-9,16,TRBJ1-2,NA,TGTGCCAGCGCACGACAGGTTCTATCTTCGGACTATGGCTACACCTTC,CASARQVLSSDYGYTF
NA,TRBV12-3/TRBV12-4,13,TRBJ2-7,TRBD1,TGTGCCAGCAGTTTTGGGACAGCCTACGAGCAGTACTTC,CASSFGTAYEQYF
NA,TRBV25-1,13,TRBJ1-2,TRBD1,TGTGCCAGCAGTGCGGACAGGGACTATGGCTACACCTTC,CASSADRDYGYTF
NA,TRBV5-5,14,TRBJ1-5,NA,TGTGCCAGCAGCTTGGACGTCAGCAATCAGCCCCAGCATTTT,CASSLDVSNQPQHF
NA,TRBV12-3/TRBV12-4,11,TRBJ1-6,NA,TGTGCCAGCAGCGAGGGTGGAGCCCTCCACTTT,CASSEGGALHF
NA,TRBV19,14,TRBJ2-5,NA,TGTGCCAGTAGTAATTTAGGTGGGGCCGAGACCCAGTACTTC,CASSNLGGAETQYF
few,TRBV10-3,13,TRBJ1-2,NA,TGTGCCTCCGGAGGGGTTGCTAACTATGGCTACACCTTC,CASGGVANYGYTF
few,TRBV6-6,14,TRBJ2-2,NA,TGTGCCAGCATCCTGGACAGGAACACCGGGGAGCTGTTTTTT,CASILDRNTGELFF
NA,TRBV27,14,TRBJ2-7,TRBD1,TGTGCCAGCAGTTCCCCGGGACAGGGTTACGAGCAGTACTTC,CASSSPGQGYEQYF
NA,TRBV19,13,TRBJ1-1,NA,TGTGCCAGTAGTACGACAAGGAACACTGAAGCTTTCTTT,CASSTTRNTEAFF
NA,TRBV6-5,14,TRBJ1-3,NA,TGTGCCAGCAGACCTACGGGCTCTGGAAACACCATATATTTT,CASRPTGSGNTIYF
NA,TRBV20-1,11,TRBJ2-5,NA,TGCAGTGTTCCAGCGGCGAAGACCCAGTACTTC,CSVPAAKTQYF
NA,TRBV7-9,12,TRBJ2-1,NA,TGTGCCAGCAGCCAGAACGGGGATGAGCAGTTCTTC,CASSQNGDEQFF
NA,TRBV7-3,16,TRBJ1-1,TRBD1,TGTGCCAGCAGCGTCACAGGGGGCAGGGACGACACTGAAGCTTTCTTT,CASSVTGGRDDTEAFF
NA,TRBV25-1,17,TRBJ2-6,TRBD1,TGTGCCAGCACCGCCGGGACAGGGGGCCCTGGGGCCAACGTCCTGACTTTC,CASTAGTGGPGANVLTF
NA,TRBV12-3/TRBV12-4,12,TRBJ2-7,NA,TGTGCCAGCAGTACTAGTAATTCCGAGCAGTACTTC,CASSTSNSEQYF
NA,TRBV7-8,13,TRBJ1-2,NA,TGTGCCAGCAGCTTAGGAAATCTGGGCGGCTACACCTTC,CASSLGNLGGYTF
NA,TRBV15,15,TRBJ1-4,NA,TGTGCCACCAGCAGAGTTCGCAGCCCTAATGAAAAACTGTTTTTT,CATSRVRSPNEKLFF
NA,TRBV9,14,TRBJ2-3,NA,TGTGCCAGCAGCGTAGCATGGTTGACAGATACGCAGTATTTT,CASSVAWLTDTQYF
NA,TRBV10-3,16,TRBJ2-2,TRBD2,TGTGCCATCAGTGAGTTAGCGGGGGGCAACACCGGGGAGCTGTTTTTT,CAISELAGGNTGELFF
NA,TRBV4-2,13,TRBJ2-1,TRBD1,TGTGCCAGCAGCGCCCGGGACAGGGCAGCGCAGTTCTTC,CASSARDRAAQFF
NA,TRBV12-3/TRBV12-4,11,TRBJ1-1,NA,TGTGCCAGCAGCTTCTCTTCGGAAGCTTTCTTT,CASSFSSEAFF
once,TRBV28,15,TRBJ1-5,NA,TGTGCCAGCAGTCTAGTAACAGGGACTGATCAGCCCCAGCATTTT,CASSLVTGTDQPQHF
NA,TRBV9,15,TRBJ1-1,NA,TGTGCCAGCAGCGCCGTTCGGGGAGGGATGGCTGAAGCTTTCTTT,CASSAVRGGMAEAFF
NA,TRBV5-1,16,TRBJ1-3,NA,TGCGCCAGCAGCTTGGGAAGGGGTCAATCTGGAAACACCATATATTTT,CASSLGRGQSGNTIYF
NA,TRBV7-9,16,TRBJ2-5,TRBD2,TGTGCCAGCAGCTCCGGGACTAGCGGGAGGACAGAGACCCAGTACTTC,CASSSGTSGRTETQYF
NA,TRBV4-2,15,TRBJ2-7,NA,TGTGCCAGCAGCCAAGCGTCCGGCTACGCCTACGAGCAGTACTTC,CASSQASGYAYEQYF